Below, 2 T cell receptor beta chains from the same sample are listed, as sequenced in a study of T cells in Graves' hyperthyroidism and ophthalmopathy. Amplified regions were TCR beta CDR3 sequences from RNA transcripts. A first-round RT-PCR of the TCR CDR3 used the HTBI primer set. Via MiXCR, TCRdb re-called the multiplex PCR reads, giving one row per CDR3 protein. The sample lists 600,000 or so distinct CDR3 sequences, around 42% seen once, with 6.5% to 9% in the top ten. Material for sequencing was peripheral blood or thyroid tissue (not recorded which). These receptors all come from a woman under 30 with Graves' hyperthyroidism.

Points on this clonotype: Its ends do not fully match the called genes, so a read error is possible. The CDR3, as DNA: TGTGCCAGCAGCCAAGATTTGGCCGGGACAGGGGAAGAGGCCCAGTACTTC. Protein product: CASSQDLAGTGEEAQYF. The chain carries TRBV2 and TRBJ2-5, with 10 nucleotides matching TRBD1. Germline CDR1 reads SNHLY; CDR2 reads FYNNEI. The CDR3 runs 17 residues.

There are a few counts of this clonotype. V and J are TRBV25-1 and TRBJ1-4; possible D gene TRBD1, 6 bases. CDR1 is MGHDK and CDR2 is SYGVNS in the germline V gene. V was pared by 2 bases and J by 0 bases, with 13 bases between. CDR3 size: 17 residues. CDR3 sequence: CASSEAVGGATNEKLFF. CDR3 sequence (DNA): TGTGCCAGCAGTGAAGCTGTAGGGGGGGCAACTAATGAAAAACTGTTTTTT. The full variable domain, with the rest looked up from reference TRBV25-1 and TRBJ1-4, is EADIYQTPRYLVIGTGKKITLECSQTMGHDKMYWYQQDPGMELHLIHYSYGVNSTEKGDLSSESTVSRIRTEHFPLTLESARPSHTSQYLCASSEAVGGATNEKLFFGSGTQLSVL.